The clone carrying this TCR beta chain was found once. Antigen specificity is unknown. This CDR3 is built from 13 residues. V was pared by 1 base and J by 0 bases, with 6 bases between. Germline values: CDR1 GTSNPN, CDR2 SVGIG (reference sequence). The sample is drawn from a study of cytomegalovirus exposure and HLA in healthy donors. Findings of the study overall: Among CMV-associated TCR beta chains, most appeared HLA-restricted in a later analysis. Presence/absence comparisons presumed near-even sequencing depth among donors. Researchers reported that a few CMV-associated chains were confirmed in vitro as CMV antigen-specific.

Vbeta (60) and Jbeta (13) primers were used in the PCR. The method was immunoSEQ multiplex PCR; TCRdb's version includes in-frame clones alone and lacks a portion of them. The data hold roughly 190,000 clones, with approximately 78% observed a single time. V usage is TRBV30 and J usage is TRBJ1-1; D unresolved. The sequencing sample was made of PBMCs. The TCR comes from a woman between 18 and 30 years old in good health and CMV-seronegative. CDR3 amino acids: CAWSELLNTEAFF. DNA for the CDR3: TGTGCCTGGAGTGAACTTTTGAACACTGAAGCTTTCTTT.